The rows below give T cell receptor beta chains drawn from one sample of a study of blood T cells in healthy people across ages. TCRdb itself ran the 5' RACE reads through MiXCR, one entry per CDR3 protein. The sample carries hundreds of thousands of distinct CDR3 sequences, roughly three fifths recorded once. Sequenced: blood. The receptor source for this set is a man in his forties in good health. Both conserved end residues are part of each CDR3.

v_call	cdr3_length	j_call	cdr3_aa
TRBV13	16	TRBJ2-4	CASSLERGGRKNIQYF
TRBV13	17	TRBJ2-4	CASSLNQEGSGGDIQYF
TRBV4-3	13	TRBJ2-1	CASSQALAGEQFF
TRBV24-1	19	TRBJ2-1	CATSDFQGTAPTNYNEQFF
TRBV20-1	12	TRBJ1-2	CSARTGLGGYTF
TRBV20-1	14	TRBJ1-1	CSARVPEGDTEAFF
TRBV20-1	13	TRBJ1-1	CSARLGPNTEAFF
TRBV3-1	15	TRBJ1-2	CASSQATRLDYGYTF
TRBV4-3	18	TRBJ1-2	CASSQEGGRGHIDYGYTF
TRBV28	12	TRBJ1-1	CASSFLGTEAFF
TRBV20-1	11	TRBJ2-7	CSASGSYEQYF
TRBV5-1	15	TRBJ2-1	CASSSSGSAYNEQFF
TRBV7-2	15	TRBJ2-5	CASSPGRLLQETQYF
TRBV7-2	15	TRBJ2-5	CASSPQQGEGETQYF
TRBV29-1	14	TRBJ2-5	CSVAGTGGEETQYF
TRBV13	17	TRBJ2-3	CASSLGLLAGNTDTQYF
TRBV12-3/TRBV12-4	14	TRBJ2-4	CASSLDRGMNIQYF
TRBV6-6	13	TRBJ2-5	CASSSTGVETQYF
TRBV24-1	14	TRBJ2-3	CATSAGRDTDTQYF
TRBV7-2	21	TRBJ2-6	CASSLSGPLRTGLLGANVLTF
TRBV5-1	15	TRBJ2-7	CASRRIASGGAEQYF
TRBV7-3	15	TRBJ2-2	CASSFSGGDTGELFF
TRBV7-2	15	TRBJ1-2	CASGIAGGANYGYTF
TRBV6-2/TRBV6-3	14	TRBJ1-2	CASSDSSQLGGYTF
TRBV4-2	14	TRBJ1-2	CASSQVVGVDGYTF
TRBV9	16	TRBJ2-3	CASSPRGELGTDTQYF
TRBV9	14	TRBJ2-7	CASSVVSDSYEQYF
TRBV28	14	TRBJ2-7	CASTTGGSSYEQYF
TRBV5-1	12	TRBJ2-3	CASSRATDTQYF
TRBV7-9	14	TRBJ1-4	CASRTGTGNEKLFF
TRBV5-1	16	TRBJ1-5	CASSPAGQGADQPQHF
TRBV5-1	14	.	CASSLRLADNEQYF
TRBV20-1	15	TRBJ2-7	CSARPRQVFSYEQYF
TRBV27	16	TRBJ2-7	CASSPYTSGEPREQYF
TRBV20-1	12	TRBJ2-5	CSAAGAPKTQYF
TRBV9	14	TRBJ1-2	CASSTRDSLQGYTF
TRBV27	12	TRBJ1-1	CASRETGEPAFF
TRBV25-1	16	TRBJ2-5	CASSEIDGGARETQYF
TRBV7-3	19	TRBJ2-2	CASSFQRDRVGSNTGELFF
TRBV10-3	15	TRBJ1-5	CAISESSDSNQPQHF
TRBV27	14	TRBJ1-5	CVSSLIGSNQPQHF
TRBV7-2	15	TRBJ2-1	CASSLDGRGYNEQFF
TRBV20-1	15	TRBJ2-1	CSARDGLADYNERFF
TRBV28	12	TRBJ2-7	CASTAGSYEQYF
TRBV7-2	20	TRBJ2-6	CASSSLGITGQFSGANVLTF
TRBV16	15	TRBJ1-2	CASSPYGQGTYGYTF
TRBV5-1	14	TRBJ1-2	CASSFSRVMRGYTF
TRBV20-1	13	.	CSAGMGSGSEQYF